This section outlines one TCR beta chain sequence together with its context. These data belong to a study of blood T cell repertoires in COVID-19. Study-level background: Spain, Italy and the United States supplied samples that represented acute and convalescent COVID-19. Sample material is recorded as cDNA or gDNA derived from T cells, B-cell-depleted T cells, or PBMCs.

Assay: immunoSEQ multiplex PCR; the TCRdb copy retains only in-frame clones and omits some. The data hold approximately 250,000 clones, with roughly 89% observed a single time. Participants reported their clinical history, and cohort assignment relied on those reports. This CDR3 is built from 17 residues. With V trimmed by 6 bases and J by 8 bases, 14 bases remained unmatched. The germline V gene has CDR1 MNHEY and CDR2 SVGEGT. The chain uses TRBV6-2 or TRBV6-3 and TRBJ2-1, with 12 bases lining up with TRBD2. The sequence derives from a woman aged 30 to 39 who had recovered from COVID-19. Sequencing used PBMCs or T cells enriched from blood (not recorded which). CDR3 bases: TGTGCCAGCAGCCTGCGCTCGACTAGCGGGAGCTCGTATGAGCAGTTCTTC. Residues: CASSLRSTSGSSYEQFF.